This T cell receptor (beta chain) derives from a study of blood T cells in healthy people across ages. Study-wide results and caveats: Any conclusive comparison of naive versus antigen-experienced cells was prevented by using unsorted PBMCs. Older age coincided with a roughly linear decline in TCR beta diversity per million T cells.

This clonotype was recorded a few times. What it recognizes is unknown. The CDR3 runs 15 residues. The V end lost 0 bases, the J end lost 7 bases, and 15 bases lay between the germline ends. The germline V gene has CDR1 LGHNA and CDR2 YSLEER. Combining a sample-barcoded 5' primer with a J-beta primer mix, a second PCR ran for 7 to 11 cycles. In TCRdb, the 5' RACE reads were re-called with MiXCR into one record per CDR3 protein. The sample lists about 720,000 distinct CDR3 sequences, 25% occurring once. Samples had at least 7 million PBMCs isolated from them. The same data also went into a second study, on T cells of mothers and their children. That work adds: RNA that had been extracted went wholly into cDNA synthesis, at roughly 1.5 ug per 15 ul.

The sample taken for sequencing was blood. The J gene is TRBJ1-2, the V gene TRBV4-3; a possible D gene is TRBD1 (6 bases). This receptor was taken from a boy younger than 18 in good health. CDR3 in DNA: TGCGCCAGCAGCCAAGATGGGCGACAGGACCGTGGCTACACCTTC. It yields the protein CASSQDGRQDRGYTF.